The entry below gives a single TCR beta chain sequence along with its context. RNA was extracted with the RNeasy kit, and a quantity of about 0.45 to 1 ug was reverse transcribed using random hexamers. The TCR beta CDR3 was amplified by immunoSEQ multiplex PCR across 54 Vbeta, 13 Jbeta. TCRdb called the immunoSEQ multiplex PCR reads again in MiXCR, with one record for every CDR3 protein. The table includes some 300,000 distinct CDR3 sequences, 65% to 90% detected once. Sequencing of TCR beta, carried out with a high-throughput approach, was applied to CD8+ and CD4+ T cells from the blood. In the multiple sclerosis control group, patients were treatment-naive and had stable or active relapsing-remitting disease. TEMRA cells were FACS-enriched and CD8+ and CD4+ T cells negatively isolated. These data belong to a study of CD8 T cells in Susac syndrome. This CDR3 spans 12 amino acids. V was clipped by 6 bases and J by 1 base, with 6 bases between them. Germline CDR1 reads LNHDA; CDR2 reads SQIVND (reference sequence).

This sequence originates from a human donor with multiple sclerosis. Sequenced material: CD8+ T cells from PBMCs. V is TRBV19 and J is TRBJ1-1, with no clear D. The CDR3 region has the DNA TGTGCCAGTAGGTTCGGGAACACTGAAGCTTTCTTT. Protein product: CASRFGNTEAFF.